This entry concerns a single TCR beta chain. This entry is derived from a study of blood T cell repertoires in COVID-19. About the research overall: Nucleic acid was either cDNA or gDNA, and it came from T cells, B-cell-depleted T cells, or PBMCs.

CDR1 is SGHTA, CDR2 FQGNSA, per germline. Trimming took 1 base from V and 3 from J, leaving 19 bases between them. There are 17 residues in the CDR3. TCRdb keeps only in-frame clones here, not all; method: immunoSEQ multiplex PCR. The sample shows roughly 75,000 clones, around 67% of them seen only once. The TCR was taken from a human donor with acute or convalescent COVID-19. The donor label of this sample is uncertain. The sequenced sample consisted of peripheral blood. This sequence joins TRBV7-2 and TRBJ2-7; a weak D match, TRBD2 (6 bases). The CDR3 here is CASSLGVGGPGSYEQYV. In DNA, the CDR3 is TGTGCCAGCAGCTTAGGAGTGGGGGGTCCGGGAAGCTACGAGCAGTACGTC.